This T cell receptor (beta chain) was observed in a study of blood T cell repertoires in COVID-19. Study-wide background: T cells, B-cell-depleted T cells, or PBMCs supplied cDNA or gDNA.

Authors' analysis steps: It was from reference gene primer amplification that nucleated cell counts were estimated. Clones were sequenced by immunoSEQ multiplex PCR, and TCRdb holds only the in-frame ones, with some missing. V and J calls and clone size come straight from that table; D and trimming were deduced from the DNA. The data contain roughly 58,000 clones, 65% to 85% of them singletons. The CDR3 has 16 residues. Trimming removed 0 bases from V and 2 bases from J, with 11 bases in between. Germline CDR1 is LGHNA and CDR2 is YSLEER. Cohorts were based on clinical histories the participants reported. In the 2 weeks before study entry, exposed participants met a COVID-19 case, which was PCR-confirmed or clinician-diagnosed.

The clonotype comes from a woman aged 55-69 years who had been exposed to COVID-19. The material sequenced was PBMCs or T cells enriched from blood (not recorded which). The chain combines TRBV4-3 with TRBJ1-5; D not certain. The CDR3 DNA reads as TGCGCCAGCAGCCAAGAGTTTATGGGCGGCAATCAGCCCCAGCATTTT. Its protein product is CASSQEFMGGNQPQHF.